This record looks at one TCR beta chain sequence and its context. Its matching antigen is unknown. The germline V gene has CDR1 SNHLY and CDR2 FYNNEI. Deletions cut 8 bases from V and 4 bases from J, with 9 bases between. The CDR3 covers 11 residues. Libraries were prepared by immunoSEQ multiplex PCR; TCRdb keeps only in-frame clonotypes and omits some of them. The table shows around 50,000 clones, with about nine tenths occurring only once. Recipients received nonmyeloablative bone marrow transplants from related graft donors, with transient mixed chimerism. This specimen belongs to a study of Tregs in tolerant kidney transplant recipients. Study-level results: Antigen-driven expansion was suggested because donor-specific Tregs expanded more than all Tregs in tolerant patients. Some patients' samples used different primers over time, so nucleotide sequences weren't comparable. Findings come from small patient numbers and require larger validation.

V is TRBV2 and J is TRBJ2-7; TRBD1 might be the D (6 bases). Sequences were derived from CD8+ T cells from blood (PBMCs), sampled 24 months after the transplant. The source is a human patient who received a combined kidney and bone marrow transplant. Some T cells may trace back to the graft donor. CDR3 sequence reads: CASDRSYEQYF. For the CDR3, the DNA is TGTGCCAGCGACAGGAGTTACGAGCAGTACTTC.